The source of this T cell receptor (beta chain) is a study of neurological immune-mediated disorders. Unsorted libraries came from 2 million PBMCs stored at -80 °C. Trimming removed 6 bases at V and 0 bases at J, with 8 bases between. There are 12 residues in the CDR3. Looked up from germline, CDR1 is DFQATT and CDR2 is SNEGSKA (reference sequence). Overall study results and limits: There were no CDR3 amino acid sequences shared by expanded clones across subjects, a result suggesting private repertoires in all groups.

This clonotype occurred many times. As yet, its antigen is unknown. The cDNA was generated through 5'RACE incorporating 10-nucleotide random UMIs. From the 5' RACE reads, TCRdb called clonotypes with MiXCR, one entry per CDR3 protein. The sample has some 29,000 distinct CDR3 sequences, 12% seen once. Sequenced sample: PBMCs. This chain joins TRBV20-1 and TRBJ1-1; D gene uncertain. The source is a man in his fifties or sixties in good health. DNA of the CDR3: TGCAGTGCCATAGGCATGAACACTGAAGCTTTCTTT. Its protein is CSAIGMNTEAFF.